One and the same sample provided the 32 T cell receptor beta chains below, sequenced in a study of beta chain features in type 1 diabetes (dated by TCRdb to the late 2010s). The library was made by the immunoSEQ multiplex PCR assay. The entire amount of isolated RNA was reverse transcribed using the High Capacity cDNA Reverse Transcription Kit, so the sequenced TCRB transcripts were expressed ones. TCRdb provides this immuneACCESS table in a form limited to in-frame rearrangements. Some clones are lacking; in checked studies, under half of them reflect an unresolved V gene, and why the rest are absent is not known. For this sample the table gives 330,000 or so clones, of which about 18% were detected only once. The biggest ten clones account for under 0.055% of the sample. Sequencing was done on a sample of naive CD4+ T cells from blood. Interpreted using the paper, the cell subset or site label stands for: true naive CD4+ T cells. Every receptor here comes from a woman under 30 in good health.

This rearrangement joins TRBV30 to TRBJ1-1; D not resolved. The V end was cut by 0 bases, the J end by 1 base, with 6 bases between. Looked up from germline, CDR1 is GTSNPN and CDR2 is SVGIG (reference sequence). The CDR3 runs to 13 residues. The CDR3 DNA follows: TGTGCCTGGAGTGTTTTTAAGAACACTGAAGCTTTCTTT. It codes for CAWSVFKNTEAFF.

The chain uses TRBV10-3 and TRBJ2-7, with unresolved D. In germline, CDR1 is ENHRY, CDR2 SYGVKD. The CDR3 has 12 amino acids. V shed 2 bases and J shed 9 bases, with 11 bases lying between them. This CDR3 reads CAISEPLRGQYF. The CDR3, as DNA: TGTGCCATCAGTGAGCCCCTTAGAGGGCAGTACTTC.

The chain is built from TRBV4-2 and TRBJ2-1; 13 nucleotides align to TRBD2. The CDR3 has 18 residues. Germline CDR1 and CDR2: LGHNA and YNFKEQ. V lost 4 bases and J lost 8; bases outside the gene matches: 14. CDR3 in DNA: TGTGCCAGCAGCCTCTTGCCCCGGACTAGCGGGAGTGGACATGAGCAGTTCTTC. It codes for CASSLLPRTSGSGHEQFF.

The chain uses TRBV28 and TRBJ2-1, with a tentative D call TRBD2 (6 bases). The CDR3 spans 15 residues. Germline V gene data show CDR1 as MDHEN and CDR2 as SYDVKM. The V and J ends lost 1 base and 6 bases respectively, with 13 bases between them. The CDR3 protein is CASSLLYGRRNEQFF. In nucleotides, the CDR3 is TGTGCCAGCAGTTTATTGTACGGGAGACGCAATGAGCAGTTCTTC.

This clone came up a few times. The chain is built from TRBV7-2 and TRBJ2-5; TRBD1 might be the D (6 bases). CDR3 length equals 14 residues. The germline V gene has CDR1 SGHTA and CDR2 FQGNSA. Trimming stripped 4 bases from V and 2 bases from J, with 11 bases between. CDR3 DNA: TGTGCCAGCAGCTCAGCCGGACAGCAAGAGACCCAGTACTTC. Translated: CASSSAGQQETQYF.

This chain links TRBV20-1 with TRBJ2-7; D uncertain. Germline loops: CDR1 DFQATT, CDR2 SNEGSKA (reference sequence). The germline V and J ends were trimmed by 3 bases and 9 bases, with 12 bases remaining between them. The CDR3 extends over 11 amino acids. CDR3 residues: CSASLPPSQYF. In nucleotides, the CDR3 is TGCAGTGCTAGCCTCCCCCCCTCGCAGTACTTC.

The chain uses TRBV4-1 and TRBJ2-3; D unresolved. This CDR3 region has 15 residues. The V end was cut by 0 bases, the J end by 0 bases, with 7 bases between. CDR1 MGHRA and CDR2 YSYEKL come from the germline V gene. In nucleotides, the CDR3 is TGCGCCAGCAGCCAAGAAGGCAGGAGCACAGATACGCAGTATTTT. Encoded protein: CASSQEGRSTDTQYF.

This clone was counted only a few times. This chain links TRBV11-1 with TRBJ2-1; tentative D call: TRBD1 (5 bases). The CDR3 covers 16 residues. The germline V and J ends were trimmed by 5 bases and 4 bases, with 18 bases remaining between them. Germline-derived CDR1 and CDR2 are SGHAT and FQDESV (reference sequence). The CDR3 nucleotides are TGTGCCAGCAGCACCCGAGCCGTTGGGGCTTACAATGAGCAGTTCTTC. Its translation: CASSTRAVGAYNEQFF.

This sequence joins TRBV5-4 and TRBJ2-7, with 7 bases identical to TRBD1. V lost 4 bases to trimming and J lost 2 bases; unmatched junction nucleotides: 6. Germline lookup yields CDR1 SGHNT and CDR2 YYREEE (reference sequence). The CDR3 runs to 14 residues. This CDR3 is CASSQGQTPYEQYF. For the CDR3, the DNA is TGTGCCAGCAGCCAGGGACAGACACCCTACGAGCAGTACTTC.

The rearrangement links TRBV4-1 to TRBJ1-2; D is unresolved. The germline V gene encodes CDR1 MGHRA and CDR2 YSYEKL. The CDR3 runs to 16 residues. The V end was cut by 0 bases, the J end by 4 bases, with 15 bases between. The CDR3 nucleotides are TGCGCCAGCAGCCAAGATAGAGGAAGGAATGTCTATGGCTACACCTTC. Its translation is CASSQDRGRNVYGYTF.

The chain is built from TRBV9 and TRBJ1-1; tentative D call: TRBD1 (5 bases). This CDR3 comprises 15 residues. Germline loops: CDR1 SGDLS, CDR2 YYNGEE. V lost 7 bases and J lost 3, with 19 bases in between. CDR3: CASSQGDPPHTEAFF. In nucleotides, the CDR3 is TGTGCCAGCTCGCAGGGTGATCCTCCTCACACTGAAGCTTTCTTT.

This clone appeared a few times. This rearrangement joins TRBV30 to TRBJ1-1; 8 bases align to TRBD1. Germline V lookup: CDR1 GTSNPN, CDR2 SVGIG (reference sequence). This CDR3 contains 12 residues. Trimming took 8 bases from V and 4 from J; bases not matched to a gene: 6. The CDR3 region is CAEDREGTEAFF. The CDR3 bases are TGTGCCGAGGACAGGGAGGGCACTGAAGCTTTCTTT.

The rearrangement links TRBV11-3 to TRBJ2-1; a weak D match, TRBD1 (5 bases). The CDR3 is made up of 13 amino acids. The V and J ends lost 1 base and 6 bases respectively, with 7 bases between them. Germline CDR1 SGHNT, CDR2 YENEEA. The CDR3 loop is CASSLGQINEQFF. The CDR3 nucleotides read TGTGCCAGCAGCTTAGGACAGATCAATGAGCAGTTCTTC.

This clone was seen only a few times. The chain recombines TRBV6-1 with TRBJ2-7; no clear D. Trimming pared 2 bases from V and 2 bases from J, leaving 10 bases between. CDR1 and CDR2 (germline): MNHNS, SASEGT. The CDR3 has 14 residues. The CDR3 coding sequence is TGTGCCAGCAGTGAAATGGCAGAAACCTACGAGCAGTACTTC. This sequence encodes CASSEMAETYEQYF.

The chain carries TRBV6-5 and TRBJ2-1, with D tentatively TRBD1 (5 bases). Germline V lookup: CDR1 MNHEY, CDR2 SVGAGI. There are 14 residues in the CDR3. The V and J ends lost 4 bases and 7 bases respectively, with 14 bases between them. The CDR3 DNA follows: TGTGCCAGCAGTTCAGGGTCTGCCTTAAATGAGCAGTTCTTC. Translation gives CASSSGSALNEQFF.

V is TRBV6-5 and J is TRBJ1-2; D is undetermined. This CDR3 contains 14 residues. Looked up from germline, CDR1 is MNHEY and CDR2 is SVGAGI. V lost 8 bases to trimming and J lost 4 bases, with 17 bases between them. The CDR3 spells CASGSQTSAYGYTF. The CDR3 nucleotides are TGTGCCAGCGGGAGCCAGACATCCGCCTATGGCTACACCTTC.

This clone was counted only a few times. The chain has TRBV9 and TRBJ2-3; D is possibly TRBD2 (5 bases). The CDR3 totals 15 residues. Deletions cut 3 bases from V and 0 bases from J, with 11 bases between. CDR1 is SGDLS and CDR2 is YYNGEE in the germline V gene. CDR3 sequence reads: CASSARRGSTDTQYF. CDR3 nucleotides: TGTGCCAGCAGCGCCCGCCGGGGAAGCACAGATACGCAGTATTTT.

This clone was found a few times. V and J are TRBV7-2 and TRBJ2-7; D is possibly TRBD2 (5 bases). Germline V CDR1 and CDR2: SGHTA, FQGNSA. The CDR3 extends over 14 amino acids. Deletions cut 5 bases from V and 3 bases from J, with 14 bases between. The CDR3 nucleotides are TGTGCCAGCAGCCTCGGGGTCCTGGTCTACGAGCAGTACTTC. Residues: CASSLGVLVYEQYF.

This chain joins TRBV2 and TRBJ2-3; D gene unclear. The CDR3 contains 11 residues. Germline CDR1 is SNHLY and CDR2 is FYNNEI. Trimming pared 4 bases from V and 5 bases from J, leaving 4 bases between. The CDR3 spells CASSAVDTQYF. The CDR3 DNA sequence: TGTGCCAGCAGTGCCGTAGATACGCAGTATTTT.

In this sample, this clone turned up a few times. The genes are TRBV29-1 and TRBJ1-5; 7 nucleotides agree with TRBD1. The germline V gene encodes CDR1 SQVTM and CDR2 ANQGSEA. CDR3 size: 12 residues. The CDR3 DNA is TGCAGTGCCGGGACAGAGGATCAGCCCCAGCATTTT. It translates to CSAGTEDQPQHF.

The chain links TRBV5-1 to TRBJ2-7, with TRBD2 identical over 13 bases. From germline, CDR1 is SGHRS and CDR2 YFSETQ. The V and J ends lost 3 bases and 6 bases, in that order; junction bases with no gene match: 3. This CDR3 is 14 amino acids long. CDR3 bases: TGCGCCAGCAGCTGGGGACTAGCGGGATCCGAGCAGTACTTC. As protein: CASSWGLAGSEQYF.

This rearrangement joins TRBV30 to TRBJ1-2; 10 bases map to TRBD1. Trimming cost V 4 bases and J 7 bases; bases outside gene matches: 3. The germline V gene has CDR1 GTSNPN and CDR2 SVGIG (reference sequence). The CDR3 contains 12 residues. The chain's CDR3 is CAWIRTGGGYTF. The CDR3, as DNA: TGTGCCTGGATCAGGACAGGGGGTGGCTACACCTTC.

The rearrangement joins TRBV4-1 to TRBJ2-7; 9 nucleotides align to TRBD2. The junction had 8 bases not matched to a gene; V was cut back by 2 bases and J by 0 bases. CDR1 is MGHRA and CDR2 is YSYEKL in the germline V gene. The CDR3 has 17 amino acids. CDR3 residues: CASSQLAGIYTSYEQYF. The CDR3 DNA reads as TGCGCCAGCAGCCAACTAGCGGGAATATATACCTCCTACGAGCAGTACTTC.

The chain is built from TRBV30 and TRBJ2-1; 7 bases map to TRBD1. The CDR3 runs to 13 residues. With V trimmed by 4 bases and J by 4 bases, 4 bases remained unmatched. CDR1 GTSNPN and CDR2 SVGIG come from the germline V gene (reference sequence). CDR3 coding DNA: TGTGCCTGGACCCGGGACAGATACAATGAGCAGTTCTTC. Protein product: CAWTRDRYNEQFF.

This clone appeared a few times. The chain carries TRBV7-2 and TRBJ2-5, with D hard to call. Germline CDR1 and CDR2: SGHTA and FQGNSA. The CDR3 is 16 residues long. The germline V and J ends were trimmed by 4 bases and 4 bases, with 19 bases remaining between them. The CDR3 region is CASSSNSPMTPETQYF. The CDR3 DNA reads as TGTGCCAGCAGCTCTAACAGTCCGATGACCCCAGAGACCCAGTACTTC.

This sequence joins TRBV5-1 and TRBJ2-6; 8 nucleotides align to TRBD1. The CDR3 has 17 residues. The junction had 5 bases not matched to a gene; V was cut back by 3 bases and J by 0 bases. Germline assignment: CDR1 SGHRS and CDR2 YFSETQ. Written as DNA, the CDR3 is TGCGCCAGCAGCTCCGGACAGGGAAACTCTGGGGCCAACGTCCTGACTTTC. It is translated as CASSSGQGNSGANVLTF.

The CDR3 DNA reads as TGCGCCAGCAGCTTAGGGGAGGCCCAAGAGACCCAGTACTTC. Translated: CASSLGEAQETQYF. The chain carries TRBV5-1 and TRBJ2-5; weak D call: TRBD2 (6 bases). CDR3 size: 14 residues. The V end was cut by 2 bases, the J end by 1 base, with 9 bases between. From germline, CDR1 is SGHRS and CDR2 YFSETQ.

This clone has more than one count but fewer than ten. V and J are TRBV29-1 and TRBJ1-1, with D tentatively TRBD1 (6 bases). V gave up 6 bases and J gave up 3 bases, with 14 bases separating them. CDR1 and CDR2 (germline): SQVTM, ANQGSEA. The CDR3 is made up of 13 amino acids. The CDR3 sequence: CSVVDRHDTEAFF. The CDR3 DNA reads as TGCAGCGTCGTAGACAGGCATGACACTGAAGCTTTCTTT.

The J gene is TRBJ2-1, the V gene TRBV10-3, with a tentative D call TRBD2 (7 bases). The CDR3 runs to 16 residues. Germline V CDR1 and CDR2: ENHRY, SYGVKD. V was cut by 0 bases and J by 7 bases, with 16 bases left in between. The CDR3 protein is CAISESGGGGMNEQFF. CDR3 bases: TGTGCCATCAGTGAGTCAGGGGGGGGAGGGATGAATGAGCAGTTCTTC.

The V and J genes are TRBV5-1 and TRBJ1-6; 9 bases line up with TRBD1. V gave up 4 bases and J gave up 10 bases; unmatched junction bases: 6. Germline lookup yields CDR1 SGHRS and CDR2 YFSETQ. The CDR3 has 14 residues. This CDR3 is CASSMGQGRSPLHF. CDR3 nucleotides: TGCGCCAGCAGCATGGGACAGGGTCGATCACCCCTCCACTTT.

This clone was picked up a small number of times. The rearrangement links TRBV5-4 to TRBJ2-7; 7 nucleotides match TRBD2. The CDR3 extends over 16 amino acids. Germline CDR1 SGHNT, CDR2 YYREEE (reference sequence). With V trimmed by 4 bases and J by 5 bases, 15 bases remained unmatched. CDR3 in DNA: TGTGCCAGCAGCCCCACTCCTAGCGGCCGAGTCCACGAGCAGTACTTC. It specifies CASSPTPSGRVHEQYF.

CDR3 residues: CASSYPGQGGYTF. For the CDR3, the DNA is TGTGCCAGCAGTTACCCGGGACAGGGTGGCTACACCTTC. This rearrangement joins TRBV6-6 to TRBJ1-2; 9 nucleotides align to TRBD1. With 2 bases clipped from V and 7 bases from J, the junction kept 2 bases outside the gene matches. Germline values: CDR1 MNHNY, CDR2 SVGAGI (reference sequence). CDR3 length: 13 amino acids.